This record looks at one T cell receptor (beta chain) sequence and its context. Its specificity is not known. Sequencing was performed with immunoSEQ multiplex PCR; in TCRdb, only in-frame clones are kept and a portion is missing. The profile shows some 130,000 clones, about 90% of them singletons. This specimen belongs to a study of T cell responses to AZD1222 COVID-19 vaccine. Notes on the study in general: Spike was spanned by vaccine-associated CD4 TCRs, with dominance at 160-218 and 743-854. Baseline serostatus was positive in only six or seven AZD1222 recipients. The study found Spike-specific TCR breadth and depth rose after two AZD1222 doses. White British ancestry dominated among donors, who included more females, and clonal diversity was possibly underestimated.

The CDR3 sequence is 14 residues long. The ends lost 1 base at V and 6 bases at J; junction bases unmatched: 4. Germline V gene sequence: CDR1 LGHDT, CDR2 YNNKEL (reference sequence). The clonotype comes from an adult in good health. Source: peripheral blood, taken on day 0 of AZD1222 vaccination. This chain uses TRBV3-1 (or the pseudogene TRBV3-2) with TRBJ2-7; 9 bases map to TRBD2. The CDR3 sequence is CASSQASGIPEQYF. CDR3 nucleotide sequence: TGTGCCAGCAGCCAAGCTAGCGGGATCCCCGAGCAGTACTTC.